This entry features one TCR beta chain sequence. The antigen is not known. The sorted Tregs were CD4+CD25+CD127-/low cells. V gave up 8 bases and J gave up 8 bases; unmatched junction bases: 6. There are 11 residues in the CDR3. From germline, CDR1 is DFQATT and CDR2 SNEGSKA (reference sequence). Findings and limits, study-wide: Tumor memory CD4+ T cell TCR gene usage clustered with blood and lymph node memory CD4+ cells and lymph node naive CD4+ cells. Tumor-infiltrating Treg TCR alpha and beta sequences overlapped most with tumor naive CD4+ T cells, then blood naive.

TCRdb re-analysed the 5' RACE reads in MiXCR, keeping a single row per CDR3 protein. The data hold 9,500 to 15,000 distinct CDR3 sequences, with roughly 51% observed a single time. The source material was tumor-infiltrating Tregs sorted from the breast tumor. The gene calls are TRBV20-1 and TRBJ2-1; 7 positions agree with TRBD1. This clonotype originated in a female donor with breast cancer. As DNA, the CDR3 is TGCAGTATATTGACAGGGCATGAGCAGTTCTTC. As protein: CSILTGHEQFF.